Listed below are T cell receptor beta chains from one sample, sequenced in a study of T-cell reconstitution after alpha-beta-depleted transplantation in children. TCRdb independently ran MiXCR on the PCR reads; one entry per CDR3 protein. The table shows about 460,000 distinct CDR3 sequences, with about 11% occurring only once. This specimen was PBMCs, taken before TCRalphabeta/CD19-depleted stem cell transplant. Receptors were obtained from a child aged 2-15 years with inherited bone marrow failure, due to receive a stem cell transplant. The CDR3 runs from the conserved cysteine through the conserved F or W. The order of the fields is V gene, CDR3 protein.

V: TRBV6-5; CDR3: CASSYDRASQLSGNTIYF
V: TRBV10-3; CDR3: CAISGRADRTNTGELFF
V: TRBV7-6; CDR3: CASSLVSRVETQYF
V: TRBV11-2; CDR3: CASSTGLVNEQFF
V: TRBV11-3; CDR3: CASSDEGSSYNEQFF
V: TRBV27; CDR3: CASSPGRQSYEQYF
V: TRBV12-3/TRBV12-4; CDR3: CASSLAAGANQPQHF
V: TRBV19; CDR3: CASSRQQFSGSPLHF
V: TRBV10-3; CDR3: CAISESGQGHQPQHF
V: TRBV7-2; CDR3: CASSADRALETQYF
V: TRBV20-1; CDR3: CSGRPGLAGAYNEQFF
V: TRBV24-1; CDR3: CATSDPTGNYGYTF
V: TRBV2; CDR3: CASSQGGRAHNEQFF
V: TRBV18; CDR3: CASSPSPTSGSADTQYF
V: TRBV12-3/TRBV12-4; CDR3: CASSFGGPTNYGYTF
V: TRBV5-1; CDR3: CASSLPSGELTDTQYF
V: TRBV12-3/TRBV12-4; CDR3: CATSRTSQFF
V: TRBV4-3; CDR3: CASSQDRTLSNQPQHF
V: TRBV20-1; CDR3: CSASRPPGGNGDEQFF
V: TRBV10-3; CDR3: CAISGLQETQYF
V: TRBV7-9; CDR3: CASSLVTGWSEKLFF
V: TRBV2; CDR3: CASSTPGLPANTQYF
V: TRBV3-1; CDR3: CASSRGLAQSGIQYF
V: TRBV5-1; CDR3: CASSFFRGSDEQYF
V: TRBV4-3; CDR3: CASSQGGTGGYGGELFF
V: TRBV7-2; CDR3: CASGASSSYNEQFF
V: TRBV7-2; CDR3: CASSYTRLQGTQYF
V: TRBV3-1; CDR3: CASSRRQPNEKLFF
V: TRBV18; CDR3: CASSPTPGGNLNEQFF
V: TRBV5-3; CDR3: CARSTTTNLRQGLLQPQHF
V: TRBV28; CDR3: CASSPSYGYTF
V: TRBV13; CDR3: CASSPDGQYGLALPNEQFF
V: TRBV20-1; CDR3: CSASRGAYNEQFF
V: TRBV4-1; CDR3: CASSQGPGQGTHEQYF
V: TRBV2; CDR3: CASSDRQNTGELFF
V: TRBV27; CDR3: CASSLRTHSYEQYF
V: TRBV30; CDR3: CAWSPGGHGYEQYF
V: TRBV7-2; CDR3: CASSLEAGAQYF
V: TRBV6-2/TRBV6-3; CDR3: CASRDAGTSQETQYF
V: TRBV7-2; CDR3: CASSLEGDYSYEQYF
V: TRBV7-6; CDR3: CASSLAPAGVNYGYTF
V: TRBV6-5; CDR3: CASSYLAGPSYEQYF
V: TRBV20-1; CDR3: CSARDHRALAKNIQYF
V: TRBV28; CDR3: CASSRLGYTGELFF
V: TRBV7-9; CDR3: CASSVTSGSHEQYF
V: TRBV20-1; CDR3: CSAHRGGELFF
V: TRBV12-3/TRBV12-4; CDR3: CASSHGTTYEQYF
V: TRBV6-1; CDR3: CASSPVGVAGQETQYF
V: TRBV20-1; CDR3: CSASGDGKFNEQFF